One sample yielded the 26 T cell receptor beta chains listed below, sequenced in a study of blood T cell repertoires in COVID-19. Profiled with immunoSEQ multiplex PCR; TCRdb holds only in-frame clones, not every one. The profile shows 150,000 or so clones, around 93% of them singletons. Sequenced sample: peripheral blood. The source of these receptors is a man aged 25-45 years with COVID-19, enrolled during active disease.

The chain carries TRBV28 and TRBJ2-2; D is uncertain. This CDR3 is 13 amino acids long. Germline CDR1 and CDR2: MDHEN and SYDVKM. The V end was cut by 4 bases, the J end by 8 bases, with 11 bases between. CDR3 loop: CASSSLASGELFF. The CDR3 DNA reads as TGTGCCAGCAGTTCCTTGGCAAGTGGGGAGCTGTTTTTT.

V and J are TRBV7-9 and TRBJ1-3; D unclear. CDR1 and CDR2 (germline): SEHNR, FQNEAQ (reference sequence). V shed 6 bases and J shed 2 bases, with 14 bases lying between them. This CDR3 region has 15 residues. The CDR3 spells CASSPLDIPGNTIYF. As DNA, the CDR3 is TGTGCCAGCAGTCCACTTGATATACCTGGAAACACCATATATTTT.

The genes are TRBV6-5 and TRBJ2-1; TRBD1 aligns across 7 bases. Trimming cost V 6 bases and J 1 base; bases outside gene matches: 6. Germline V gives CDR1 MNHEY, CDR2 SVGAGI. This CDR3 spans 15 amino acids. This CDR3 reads CASSDRAKSYNEQFF. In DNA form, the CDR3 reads TGTGCCAGCAGCGACAGGGCTAAGTCCTACAATGAGCAGTTCTTC.

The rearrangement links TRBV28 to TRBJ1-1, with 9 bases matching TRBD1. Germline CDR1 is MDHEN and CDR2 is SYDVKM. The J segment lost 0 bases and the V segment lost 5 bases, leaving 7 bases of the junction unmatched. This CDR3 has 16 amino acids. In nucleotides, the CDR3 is TGTGCCAGCAGTCCAGGGGACAGGGCGATGAACACTGAAGCTTTCTTT. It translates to CASSPGDRAMNTEAFF.

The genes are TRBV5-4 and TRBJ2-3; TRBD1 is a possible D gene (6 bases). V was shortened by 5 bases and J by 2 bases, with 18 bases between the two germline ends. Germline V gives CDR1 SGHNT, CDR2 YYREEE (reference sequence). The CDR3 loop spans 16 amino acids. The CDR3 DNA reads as TGTGCCAGCAGGCGTCCGGGACAAACCAACACAGATACGCAGTATTTT. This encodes CASRRPGQTNTDTQYF.

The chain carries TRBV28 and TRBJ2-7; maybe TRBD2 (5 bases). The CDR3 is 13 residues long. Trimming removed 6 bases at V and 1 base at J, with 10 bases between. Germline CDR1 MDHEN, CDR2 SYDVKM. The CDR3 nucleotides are TGTGCCAGCAGGACAACTAGTTCCTACGAGCAGTACTTC. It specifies CASRTTSSYEQYF.

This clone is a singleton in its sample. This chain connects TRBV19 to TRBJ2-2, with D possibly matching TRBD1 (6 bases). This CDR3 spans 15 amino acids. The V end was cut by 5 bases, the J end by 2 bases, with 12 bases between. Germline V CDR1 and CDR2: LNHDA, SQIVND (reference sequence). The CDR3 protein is CASSPRGSNTGELFF. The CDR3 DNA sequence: TGTGCCAGTAGTCCCAGGGGATCAAACACCGGGGAGCTGTTTTTT.

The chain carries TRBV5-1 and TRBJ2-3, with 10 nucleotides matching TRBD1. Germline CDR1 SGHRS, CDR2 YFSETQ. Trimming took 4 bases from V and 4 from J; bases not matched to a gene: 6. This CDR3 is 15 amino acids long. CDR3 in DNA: TGCGCCAGCAGCGTACGACAGGGGGCCCCAGATACGCAGTATTTT. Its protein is CASSVRQGAPDTQYF.

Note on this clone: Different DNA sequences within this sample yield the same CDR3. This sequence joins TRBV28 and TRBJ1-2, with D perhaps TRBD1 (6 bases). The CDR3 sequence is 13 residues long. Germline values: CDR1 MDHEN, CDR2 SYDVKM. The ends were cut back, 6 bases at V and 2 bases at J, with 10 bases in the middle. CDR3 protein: CASSPGQNYGYTF. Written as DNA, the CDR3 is TGTGCCAGCAGCCCTGGACAGAACTATGGCTACACCTTC.

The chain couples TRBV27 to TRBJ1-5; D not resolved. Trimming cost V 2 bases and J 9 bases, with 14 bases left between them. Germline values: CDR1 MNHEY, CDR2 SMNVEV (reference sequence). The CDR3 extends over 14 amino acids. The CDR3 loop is CASSLVEGNGPQHF. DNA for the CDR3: TGTGCCAGCAGTTTAGTAGAGGGTAACGGGCCCCAGCATTTT.

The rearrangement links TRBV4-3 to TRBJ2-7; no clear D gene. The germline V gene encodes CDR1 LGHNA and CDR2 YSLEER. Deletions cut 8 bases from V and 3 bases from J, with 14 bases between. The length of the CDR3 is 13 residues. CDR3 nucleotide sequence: TGCGCCAGCCCGGAGTTGCTTTACTACGAGCAGTACTTC. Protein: CASPELLYYEQYF.

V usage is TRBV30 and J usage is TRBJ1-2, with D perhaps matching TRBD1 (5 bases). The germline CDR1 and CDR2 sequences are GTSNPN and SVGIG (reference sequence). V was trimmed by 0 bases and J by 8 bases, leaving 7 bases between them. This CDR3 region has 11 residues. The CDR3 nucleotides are TGTGCCTGGAGTGTACAGGTGGGCTACACCTTC. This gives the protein CAWSVQVGYTF. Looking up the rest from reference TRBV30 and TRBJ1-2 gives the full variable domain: SQTIHQWPATLVQPVGSPLSLECTVEGTSNPNLYWYRQAAGRGLQLLFYSVGIGQISSEVPQNLSASRPQDRQFILSSKKLLLSDSGFYLCAWSVQVGYTFGSGTRLTVV.

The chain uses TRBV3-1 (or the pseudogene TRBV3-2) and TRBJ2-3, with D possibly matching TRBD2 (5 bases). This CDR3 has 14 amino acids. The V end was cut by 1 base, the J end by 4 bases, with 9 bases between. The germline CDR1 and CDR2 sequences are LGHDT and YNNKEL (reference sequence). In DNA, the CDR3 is TGTGCCAGCAGCCAAGGACTAACCCCAGATACGCAGTATTTT. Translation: CASSQGLTPDTQYF.

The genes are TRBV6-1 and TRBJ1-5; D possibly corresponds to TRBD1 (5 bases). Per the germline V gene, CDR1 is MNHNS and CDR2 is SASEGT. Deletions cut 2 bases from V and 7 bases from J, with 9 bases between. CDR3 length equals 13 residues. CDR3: CASSEFGGQPQHF. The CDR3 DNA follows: TGTGCCAGCAGTGAATTTGGGGGGCAGCCCCAGCATTTT.

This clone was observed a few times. The CDR3 loop is CSVGGGHSNQPQHF. DNA for the CDR3: TGCAGCGTTGGGGGGGGGCATAGCAATCAGCCCCAGCATTTT. The chain carries TRBV29-1 and TRBJ1-5, with D perhaps matching TRBD1 (6 bases). Deletions cut 4 bases from V and 0 bases from J, with 10 bases between. Germline lookup yields CDR1 SQVTM and CDR2 ANQGSEA. CDR3 size: 14 residues.

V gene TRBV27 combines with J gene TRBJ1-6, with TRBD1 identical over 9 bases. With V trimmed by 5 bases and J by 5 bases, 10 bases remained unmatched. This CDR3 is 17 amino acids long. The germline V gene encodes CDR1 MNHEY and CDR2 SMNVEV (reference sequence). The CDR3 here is CASSAIRDRVNNSPLHF. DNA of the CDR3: TGTGCCAGCAGTGCAATCCGGGACAGGGTTAATAATTCACCCCTCCACTTT.

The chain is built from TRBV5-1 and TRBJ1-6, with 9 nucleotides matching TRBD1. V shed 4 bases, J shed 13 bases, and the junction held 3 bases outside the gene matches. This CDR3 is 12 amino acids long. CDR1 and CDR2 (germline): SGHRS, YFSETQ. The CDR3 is CASSHDRGPLHF. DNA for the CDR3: TGCGCCAGCAGCCATGACAGGGGGCCCCTCCACTTT.

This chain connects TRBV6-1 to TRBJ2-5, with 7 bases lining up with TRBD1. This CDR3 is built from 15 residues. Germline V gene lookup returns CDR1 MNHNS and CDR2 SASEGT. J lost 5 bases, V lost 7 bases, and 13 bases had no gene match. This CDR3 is CASTTTTPQGETQYF. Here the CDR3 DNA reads TGTGCCAGCACTACGACCACCCCACAGGGGGAGACCCAGTACTTC.

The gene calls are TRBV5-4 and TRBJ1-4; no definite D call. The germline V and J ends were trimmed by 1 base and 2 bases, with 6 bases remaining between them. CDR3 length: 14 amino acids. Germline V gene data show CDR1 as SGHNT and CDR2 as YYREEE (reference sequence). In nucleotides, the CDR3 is TGTGCCAGCAGCTTGCGCGGGACTAATGAAAAACTGTTTTTT. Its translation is CASSLRGTNEKLFF.

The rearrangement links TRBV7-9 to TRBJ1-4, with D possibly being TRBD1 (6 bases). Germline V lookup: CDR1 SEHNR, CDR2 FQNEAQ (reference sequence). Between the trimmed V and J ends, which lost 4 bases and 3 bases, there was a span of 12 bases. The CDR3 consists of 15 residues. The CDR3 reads CASSSGDNPNEKLFF. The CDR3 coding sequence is TGTGCCAGCAGCTCAGGGGACAACCCTAATGAAAAACTGTTTTTT.

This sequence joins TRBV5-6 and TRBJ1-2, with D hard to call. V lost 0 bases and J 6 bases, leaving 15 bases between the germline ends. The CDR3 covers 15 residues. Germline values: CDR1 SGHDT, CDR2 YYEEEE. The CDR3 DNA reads TGTGCCAGCAGCTTGGAAGCGCTTCAGTTCCATGGCTACACCTTC. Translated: CASSLEALQFHGYTF.

CDR3 nucleotides: TGTGCCACCAGTGATTTGCGCAGGGGCGGTGGCTACACCTTC. Translated, it gives CATSDLRRGGGYTF. V gene TRBV24-1 combines with J gene TRBJ1-2; a weak D match, TRBD1 (6 bases). Germline values: CDR1 KGHDR, CDR2 SFDVKD. The CDR3 is made up of 14 amino acids. Deletions cut 0 bases from V and 7 bases from J, with 11 bases between.

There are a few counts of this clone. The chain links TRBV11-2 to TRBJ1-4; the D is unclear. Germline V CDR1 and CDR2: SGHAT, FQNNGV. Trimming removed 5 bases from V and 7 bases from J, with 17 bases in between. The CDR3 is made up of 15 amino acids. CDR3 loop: CASSLGVARGEKLFF. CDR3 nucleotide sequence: TGTGCCAGCAGCCTCGGGGTGGCGCGGGGTGAAAAACTGTTTTTT.

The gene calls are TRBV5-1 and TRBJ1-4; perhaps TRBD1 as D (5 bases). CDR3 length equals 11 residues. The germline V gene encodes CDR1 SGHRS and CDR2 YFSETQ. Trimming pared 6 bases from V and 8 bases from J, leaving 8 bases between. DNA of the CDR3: TGCGCCAGCACGGAGGGGGAAAAACTGTTTTTT. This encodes CASTEGEKLFF.

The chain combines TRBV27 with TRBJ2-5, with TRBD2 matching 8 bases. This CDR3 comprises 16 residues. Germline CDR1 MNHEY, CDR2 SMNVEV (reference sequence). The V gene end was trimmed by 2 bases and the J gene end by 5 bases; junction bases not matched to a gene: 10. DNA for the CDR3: TGTGCCAGCAGTTTAAGACTAGCGCCCGAGCGGGAGACCCAGTACTTC. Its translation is CASSLRLAPERETQYF.

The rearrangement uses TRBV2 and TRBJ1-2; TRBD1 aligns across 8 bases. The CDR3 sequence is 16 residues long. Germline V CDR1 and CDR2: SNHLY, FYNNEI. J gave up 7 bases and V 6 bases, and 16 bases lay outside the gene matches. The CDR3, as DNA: TGTGCCAGCAGGAAGCTCCGACAAACAGGGGGGAGTGGCTACACCTTC. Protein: CASRKLRQTGGSGYTF.